This paragraph covers one T cell receptor (beta chain) sequence. Its antigen specificity is not known. To determine HCMV serostatus, a commercial ELISA kit was used to detect HCMV-specific IgG in serum. Ficoll density gradient centrifugation was used to isolate peripheral blood mononuclear cells from blood. This sample was taken from a study of T cells expressing NK-cell markers (dated by TCRdb to about 2020). Background for the entire study: In sorted CD3+CD56+NKG2C+, CD3+CD56+NKG2C- and CD3+CD56-NKG2C+ T-cell subsets from several donors, TCR beta-chain repertoires were profiled. Among the eight sequenced donors, only one was HCMV-seronegative, while the other seven were HCMV-seropositive. The study sequenced eight donors, all healthy volunteers chosen at random: three men and five women. The libraries were sequenced on Illumina HiSeq 2000/2500, MiSeq or NextSeq, producing 2 x 150 bp reads.

The paper as a whole reports these results and caveats: Those dominant clonotypes were again the most abundant among CD3+CD56-NKG2C+ cells in a handful of donors, at about 28.3-65%. It remained unclear whether the expanded NKG2C-expressing T cell clones were specific for HCMV antigens. For about 6 donors, the dominant CD3+CD56+NKG2C+ clonotypes were among the top 10 CD8+ clonotypes and accounted for roughly 1.0-8% of CD8+ T cells.

Reads for this sample came from an Illumina HiSeq 2000. 5'RACE template switching, by which a universal primer site and unique molecular identifiers were added, was used to make TCR beta cDNA libraries. cDNA synthesis was primed from the TCR beta constant segment and was followed by two successive PCR amplification steps. The study's processing was this. MIGEC was used to demultiplex reads and group reads by UMI, and MiTCR was used to assemble and quantify clonotypes. To remove erroneous sequences, TCR cDNA sequences were retained only when supported by two or more reads. The tcR package was used for downstream repertoire analysis, and clonotypes were matched across fractions by CDR3 nucleotide sequence plus V segment. VDJmatch was used to annotate antigen specificity against VDJdb, with one amino acid substitution allowed in CDR3. After the reads were reprocessed by TCRdb, one entry was made per CDR3 protein sequence, with no DNA. In this record, the V and J calls reflect TCRdb's handling and not the investigators' own analysis. The table for this sample lists approximately 440,000 distinct CDR3 sequences. The ten top clones hold roughly 1.4% of the sample.

There are 15 amino acids in the CDR3, from cysteine to phenylalanine inclusive. There is no recorded DNA. Per the germline V gene, SGHRS is the CDR1 and YFSETQ is the CDR2. The chain couples TRBV5-1 to TRBJ1-2; the D call from TCRdb, TRBD1, cannot be confirmed without DNA. This TCR came from a woman in her 50s in good health. Donor details come from another sample of the same person, matched by shared clones. The sequencing input was blood T cells: a sorted CD56 or NKG2C T cell subset, CD4+ or CD8+ T cells, or bulk PBMC T cells (not recorded which). The CDR3 loop reads CASSLGDKFNYGYTF.